This T cell receptor beta chain was recovered during a study of early T cells in non-severe SARS-CoV-2 infection. The wider study: Investigators sequenced bulk RNA drawn from unsorted whole blood, and chains remained unpaired.

The study, taken as a whole, reports: Anti-spike CD8 responses were favored by VDJdb matching, which missed private and CD4 specificities.

After removal of 2 bases from V and 0 bases from J, the junction contained 6 bases not matched to a gene. The CDR3 is 17 amino acids. This clonotype was counted only a few times. Its antigen remains unknown. Individual cDNA molecules were tagged with unique molecular identifiers. MiXCR, run by TCRdb on the 5' RACE reads, gives a single entry per CDR3 protein. The data contain approximately 70,000 distinct CDR3 sequences, approximately 10% of them seen just once; the ten biggest clones take up almost 6.5%. This chain links TRBV12-3 or TRBV12-4 with TRBJ2-3, with TRBD2 matching 9 bases. The source is an adult who was a healthcare worker with PCR-confirmed SARS-CoV-2 infection or an uninfected control (not recorded which). Sequencing input: whole blood. CDR3 nucleotide sequence: TGTGCCAGCAGTTTAACAGCGGGGGGATGGAGCACAGATACGCAGTATTTT. Residues: CASSLTAGGWSTDTQYF.